This T cell receptor (beta chain) stems from a study of early T cells in non-severe SARS-CoV-2 infection. Study-wide background: Sequencing used unsorted whole-blood bulk RNA, so chains lack pairing.

In this sample, this clonotype turned up a few times. Its antigen is not known. CDR3 length: 16 amino acids. The ends lost 4 bases at V and 2 bases at J; junction bases unmatched: 6. Germline CDR1 is SGHKS and CDR2 is YYEKEE (reference sequence). Unique molecular identifiers were attached to individual cDNA molecules. TCRdb re-called the 5' RACE reads with MiXCR, one entry per CDR3 protein. The sample has about 71,000 distinct CDR3 sequences, over 10% seen once; the top ten hold 2.7%. Study-level points and caveats: Anti-spike CD8 responses were favored by VDJdb matching, which missed private and CD4 specificities.

Sequencing used whole blood, obtained at baseline. The source of this sequence is an adult who was a healthcare worker with PCR-confirmed SARS-CoV-2 infection or an uninfected control (not recorded which). The V call is TRBV5-5, the J call TRBJ2-2, with TRBD2 matching 9 bases. CDR3 in amino acids: CASSKGLAHNTGELFF. CDR3 DNA: TGTGCCAGCAGCAAAGGACTAGCGCATAACACCGGGGAGCTGTTTTTT.